This T cell receptor beta chain was sequenced during a study of cytomegalovirus exposure and HLA in healthy donors. Overall study results and limits: Upon later analysis, TCR association rates were observed to vary by HLA locus, being highest for DRB1 and lowest for HLA-C. Altogether, some 170 TCR beta chains were recorded as cytomegalovirus-associated. Later, an analysis found that common viral pathogens appeared to be linked with several of the most significant clusters.

The primer mix had 60 Vbeta and 13 Jbeta primers. Libraries were prepared by immunoSEQ multiplex PCR; TCRdb keeps only in-frame clonotypes and omits some of them. The table shows tens of thousands of clones, with 65% occurring only once. Only a few counts were recorded for this clone. Its cognate antigen is unknown. Source material: PBMCs. This clonotype was sampled from a boy between 10 and 17 years old in good health and CMV-seropositive.

The CDR3 DNA is TGCGCCAGCAGCTCCCTCGGGTCCTACGAGCAGTACTTC. Encoded protein: CASSSLGSYEQYF. This rearrangement joins TRBV5-1 to TRBJ2-7; D not certain. Germline assignment: CDR1 SGHRS and CDR2 YFSETQ. The CDR3 loop spans 13 amino acids. The V end was cut by 3 bases, the J end by 1 base, with 8 bases between.